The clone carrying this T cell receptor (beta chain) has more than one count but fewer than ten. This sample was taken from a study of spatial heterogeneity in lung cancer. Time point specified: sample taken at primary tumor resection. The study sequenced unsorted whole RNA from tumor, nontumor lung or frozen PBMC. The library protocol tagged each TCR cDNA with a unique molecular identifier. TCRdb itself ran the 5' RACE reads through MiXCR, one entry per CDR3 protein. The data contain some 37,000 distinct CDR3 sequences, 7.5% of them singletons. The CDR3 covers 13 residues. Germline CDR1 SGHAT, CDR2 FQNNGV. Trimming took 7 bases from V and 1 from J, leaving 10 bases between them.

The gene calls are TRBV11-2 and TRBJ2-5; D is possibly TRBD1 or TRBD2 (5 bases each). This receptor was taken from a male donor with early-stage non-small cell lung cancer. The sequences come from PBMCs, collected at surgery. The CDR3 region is CASTSGSQETQYF. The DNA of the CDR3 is TGTGCCAGCACCTCAGGGAGCCAAGAGACCCAGTACTTC.